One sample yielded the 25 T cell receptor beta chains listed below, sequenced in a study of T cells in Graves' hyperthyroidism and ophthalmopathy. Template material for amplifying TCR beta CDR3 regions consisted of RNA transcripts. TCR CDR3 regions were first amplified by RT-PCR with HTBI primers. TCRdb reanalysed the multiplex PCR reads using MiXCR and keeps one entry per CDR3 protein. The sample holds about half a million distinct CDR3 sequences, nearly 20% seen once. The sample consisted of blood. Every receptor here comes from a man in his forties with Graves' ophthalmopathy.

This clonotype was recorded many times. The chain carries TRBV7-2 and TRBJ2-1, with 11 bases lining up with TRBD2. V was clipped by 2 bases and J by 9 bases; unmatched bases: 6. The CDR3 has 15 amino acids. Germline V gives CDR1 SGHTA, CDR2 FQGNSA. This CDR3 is CASSLQTSGISEQFF. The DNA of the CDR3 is TGTGCCAGCAGCTTACAGACTAGCGGGATAAGTGAGCAGTTCTTC.

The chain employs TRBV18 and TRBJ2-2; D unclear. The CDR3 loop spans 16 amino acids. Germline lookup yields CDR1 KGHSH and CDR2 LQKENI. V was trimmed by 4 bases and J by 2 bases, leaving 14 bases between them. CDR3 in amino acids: CASSLIKSINTGELFF. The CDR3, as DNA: TGTGCCAGCTCACTTATTAAGTCGATTAACACCGGGGAGCTGTTTTTT.

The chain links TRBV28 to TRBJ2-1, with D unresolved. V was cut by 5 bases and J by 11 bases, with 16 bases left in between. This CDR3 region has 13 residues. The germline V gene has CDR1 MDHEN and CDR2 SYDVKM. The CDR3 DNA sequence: TGTGCCAGCAGTCGGACCCCCGGATGGAAGCAGTTCTTC. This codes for CASSRTPGWKQFF. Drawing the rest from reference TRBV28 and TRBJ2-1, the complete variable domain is DVKVTQSSRYLVKRTGEKVFLECVQDMDHENMFWYRQDPGLGLRLIYFSYDVKMKEKGDIPEGYSVSREKKERFSLILESASTNQTSMYLCASSRTPGWKQFFGPGTRLTVL.

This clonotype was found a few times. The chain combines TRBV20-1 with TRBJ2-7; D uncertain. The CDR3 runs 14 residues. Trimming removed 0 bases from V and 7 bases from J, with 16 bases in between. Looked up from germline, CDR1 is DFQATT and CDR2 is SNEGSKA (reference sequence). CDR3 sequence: CSARERLTTEEQYF. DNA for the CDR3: TGCAGTGCTAGAGAAAGGCTAACCACAGAGGAGCAGTACTTC.

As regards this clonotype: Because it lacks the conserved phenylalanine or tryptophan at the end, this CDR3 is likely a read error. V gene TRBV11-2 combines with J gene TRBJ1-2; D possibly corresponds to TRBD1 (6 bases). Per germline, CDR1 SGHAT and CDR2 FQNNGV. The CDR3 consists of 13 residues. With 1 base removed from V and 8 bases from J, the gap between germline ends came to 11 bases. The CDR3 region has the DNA TGTGCCAGCAGCTTAGTAGGGGGGGCAGGCTACACCCTC. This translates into CASSLVGGAGYTL.

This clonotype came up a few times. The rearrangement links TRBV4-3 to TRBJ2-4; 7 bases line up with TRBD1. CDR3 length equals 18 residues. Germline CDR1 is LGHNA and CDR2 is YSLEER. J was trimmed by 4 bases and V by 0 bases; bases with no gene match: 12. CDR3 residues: CASSQDHSATGVKNIQYF. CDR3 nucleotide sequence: TGCGCCAGCAGCCAAGACCATTCGGCTACAGGGGTGAAAAACATTCAGTACTTC.

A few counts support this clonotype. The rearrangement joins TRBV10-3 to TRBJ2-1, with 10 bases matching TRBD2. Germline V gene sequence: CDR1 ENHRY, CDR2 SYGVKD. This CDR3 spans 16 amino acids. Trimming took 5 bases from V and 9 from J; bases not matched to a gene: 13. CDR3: CAISPKREGQEGEQFF. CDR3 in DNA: TGTGCCATCAGTCCAAAGCGGGAGGGCCAAGAGGGTGAGCAGTTCTTC.

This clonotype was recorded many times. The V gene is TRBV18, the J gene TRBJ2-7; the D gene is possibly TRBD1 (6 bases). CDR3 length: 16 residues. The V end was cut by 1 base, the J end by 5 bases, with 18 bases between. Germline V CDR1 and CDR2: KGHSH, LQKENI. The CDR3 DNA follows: TGTGCCAGCTCACCACTTGCCGCAGGGGCGAGCAACGAGCAGTACTTC. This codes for CASSPLAAGASNEQYF.

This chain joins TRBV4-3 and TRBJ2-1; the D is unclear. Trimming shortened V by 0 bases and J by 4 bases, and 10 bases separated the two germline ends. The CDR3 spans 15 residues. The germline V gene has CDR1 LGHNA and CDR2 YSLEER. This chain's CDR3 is CASSQDRVQYNEQFF. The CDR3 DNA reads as TGCGCCAGCAGCCAAGATCGGGTGCAGTACAATGAGCAGTTCTTC.

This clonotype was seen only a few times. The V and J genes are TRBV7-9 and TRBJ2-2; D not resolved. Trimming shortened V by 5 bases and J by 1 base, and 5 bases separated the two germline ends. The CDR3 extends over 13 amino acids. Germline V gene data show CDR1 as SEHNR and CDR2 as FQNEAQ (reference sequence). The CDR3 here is CASSPKNTGELFF. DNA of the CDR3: TGTGCCAGCAGCCCCAAGAACACCGGGGAGCTGTTTTTT.

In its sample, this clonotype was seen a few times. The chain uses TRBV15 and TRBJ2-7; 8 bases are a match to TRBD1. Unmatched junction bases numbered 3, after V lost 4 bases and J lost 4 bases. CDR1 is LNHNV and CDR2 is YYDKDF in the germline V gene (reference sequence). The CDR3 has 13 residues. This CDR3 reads CATSMTGEYEQYF. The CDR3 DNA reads TGTGCCACCAGCATGACAGGGGAGTACGAGCAGTACTTC.

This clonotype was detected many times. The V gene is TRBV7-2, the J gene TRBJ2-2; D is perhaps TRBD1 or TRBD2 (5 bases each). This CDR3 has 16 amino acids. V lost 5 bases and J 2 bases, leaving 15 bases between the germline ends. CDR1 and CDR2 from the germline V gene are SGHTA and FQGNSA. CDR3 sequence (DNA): TGTGCCAGCAGCCCCCTCTCGGGGCTCAACACCGGGGAGCTGTTTTTT. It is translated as CASSPLSGLNTGELFF. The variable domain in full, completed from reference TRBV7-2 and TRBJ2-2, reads GAGVSQSPSNKVTEKGKDVELRCDPISGHTALYWYRQSLGQGLEFLIYFQGNSAPDKSGLPSDRFSAERTGGSVSTLTIQRTQQEDSAVYLCASSPLSGLNTGELFFGEGSRLTVL.

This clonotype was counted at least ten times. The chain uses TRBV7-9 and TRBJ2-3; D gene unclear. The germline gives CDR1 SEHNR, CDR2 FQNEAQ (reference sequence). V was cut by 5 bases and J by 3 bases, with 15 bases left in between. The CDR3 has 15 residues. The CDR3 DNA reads TGTGCCAGCAGCGCTGAGGTGGCTATAACAGATACGCAGTATTTT. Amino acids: CASSAEVAITDTQYF.

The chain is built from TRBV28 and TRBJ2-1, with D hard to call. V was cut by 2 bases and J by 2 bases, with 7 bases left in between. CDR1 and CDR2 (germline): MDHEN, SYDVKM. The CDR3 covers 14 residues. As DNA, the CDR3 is TGTGCCAGCAGTTTAGCGTCCGCCTACAATGAGCAGTTCTTC. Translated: CASSLASAYNEQFF.

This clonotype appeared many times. CDR3 nucleotides: TGTGCCAGCAGTTTGGGACAGCATAATGAAAAACTGTTTTTT. Protein: CASSLGQHNEKLFF. J is TRBJ1-4 and V is TRBV12-3 or TRBV12-4, with 7 bases identical to TRBD1. V lost 3 bases and J lost 4; bases outside the gene matches: 2. The CDR3 loop spans 14 amino acids.

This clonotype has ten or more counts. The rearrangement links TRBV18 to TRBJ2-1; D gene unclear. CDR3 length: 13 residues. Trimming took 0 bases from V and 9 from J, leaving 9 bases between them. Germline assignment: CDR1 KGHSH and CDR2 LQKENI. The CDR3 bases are TGTGCCAGCTCACCACCCAAAAGTTTTGAGCAGTTCTTC. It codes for CASSPPKSFEQFF.

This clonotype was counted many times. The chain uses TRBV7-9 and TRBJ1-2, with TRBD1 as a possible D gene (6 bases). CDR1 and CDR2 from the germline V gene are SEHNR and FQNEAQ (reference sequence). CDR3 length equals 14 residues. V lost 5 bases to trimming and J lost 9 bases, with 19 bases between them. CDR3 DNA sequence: TGTGCCAGCAGCCCTGCGGCAGGGGAGTGGAGCTACACCTTC. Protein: CASSPAAGEWSYTF.

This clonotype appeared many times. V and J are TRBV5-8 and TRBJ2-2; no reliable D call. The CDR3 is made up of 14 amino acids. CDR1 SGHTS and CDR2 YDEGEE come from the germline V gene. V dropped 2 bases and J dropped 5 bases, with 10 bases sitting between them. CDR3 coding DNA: TGTGCCAGCAGCTTCATCCTGGGAACCGGGGAGCTGTTTTTT. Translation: CASSFILGTGELFF. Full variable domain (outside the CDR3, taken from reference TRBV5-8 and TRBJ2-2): EAGVTQSPTHLIKTRGQQATLRCSPISGHTSVYWYQQALGLGLQFLLWYDEGEERNRGNFPPRFSGRQFPNYSSELNVNALELEDSALYLCASSFILGTGELFFGEGSRLTVL.

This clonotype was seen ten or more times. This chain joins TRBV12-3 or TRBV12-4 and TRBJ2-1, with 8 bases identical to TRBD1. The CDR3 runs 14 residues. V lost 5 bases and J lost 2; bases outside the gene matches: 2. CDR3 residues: CASSRTGTYNEQFF. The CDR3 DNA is TGTGCCAGCAGTCGGACAGGGACCTACAATGAGCAGTTCTTC.

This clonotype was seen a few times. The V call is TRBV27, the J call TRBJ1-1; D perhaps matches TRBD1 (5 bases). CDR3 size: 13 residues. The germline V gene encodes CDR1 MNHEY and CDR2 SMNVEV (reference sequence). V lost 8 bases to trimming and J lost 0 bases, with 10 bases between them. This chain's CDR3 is CASHQGLNTEAFF. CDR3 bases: TGTGCCAGCCACCAGGGACTGAACACTGAAGCTTTCTTT.

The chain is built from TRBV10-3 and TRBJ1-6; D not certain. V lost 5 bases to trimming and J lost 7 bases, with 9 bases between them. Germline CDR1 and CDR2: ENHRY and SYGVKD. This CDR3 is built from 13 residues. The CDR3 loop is CAISRTGNSPLHF. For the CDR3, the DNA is TGTGCCATCAGTAGGACGGGGAATTCACCCCTCCACTTT.

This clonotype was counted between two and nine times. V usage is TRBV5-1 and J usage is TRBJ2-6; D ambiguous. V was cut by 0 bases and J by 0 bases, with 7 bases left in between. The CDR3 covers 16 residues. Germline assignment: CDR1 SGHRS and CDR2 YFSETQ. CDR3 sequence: CASSLELTSGANVLTF. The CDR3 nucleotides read TGCGCCAGCAGCTTGGAGCTCACCTCTGGGGCCAACGTCCTGACTTTC. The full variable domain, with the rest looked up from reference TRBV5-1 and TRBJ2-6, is KAGVTQTPRYLIKTRGQQVTLSCSPISGHRSVSWYQQTPGQGLQFLFEYFSETQRNKGNFPGRFSGRQFSNSRSEMNVSTLELGDSALYLCASSLELTSGANVLTFGAGSRLTVL.

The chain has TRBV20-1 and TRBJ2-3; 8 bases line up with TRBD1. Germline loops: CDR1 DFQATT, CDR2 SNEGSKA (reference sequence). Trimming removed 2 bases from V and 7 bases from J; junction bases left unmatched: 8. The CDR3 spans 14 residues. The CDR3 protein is CSARRQGPDNTQYF. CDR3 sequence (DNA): TGCAGTGCTAGAAGACAGGGGCCGGACAATACGCAGTATTTT.

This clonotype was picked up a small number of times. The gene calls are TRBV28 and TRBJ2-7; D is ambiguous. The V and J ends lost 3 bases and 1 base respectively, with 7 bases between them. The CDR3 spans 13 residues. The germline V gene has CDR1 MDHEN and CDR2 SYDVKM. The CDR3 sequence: CASSFTLSYEQYF. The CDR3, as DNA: TGTGCCAGCAGTTTTACCTTATCCTACGAGCAGTACTTC.

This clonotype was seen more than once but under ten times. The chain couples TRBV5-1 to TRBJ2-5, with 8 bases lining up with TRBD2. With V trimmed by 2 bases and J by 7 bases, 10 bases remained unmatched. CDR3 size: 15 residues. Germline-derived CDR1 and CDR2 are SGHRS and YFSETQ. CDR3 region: CASSLSAGGRGTQYF. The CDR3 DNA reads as TGCGCCAGCAGCTTATCGGCGGGGGGCAGGGGGACCCAGTACTTC. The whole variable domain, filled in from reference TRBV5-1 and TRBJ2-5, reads KAGVTQTPRYLIKTRGQQVTLSCSPISGHRSVSWYQQTPGQGLQFLFEYFSETQRNKGNFPGRFSGRQFSNSRSEMNVSTLELGDSALYLCASSLSAGGRGTQYFGPGTRLLVL.